Each of the 30 T cell receptor beta chains below was sequenced from the same sample in a study of blood T cells in healthy people across ages. Alongside a J-beta primer mix, a sample-barcoded 5' primer served in a second PCR lasting about 6 to 12 cycles. TCRdb used MiXCR to reprocess the 5' RACE reads, holding one entry per CDR3 protein. The table has fewer than 2,000,000 distinct CDR3 sequences, 30% to 40% seen once. The specimen was blood. These receptors were collected from a woman aged 25 to 39 in good health.

The chain combines TRBV4-1 with TRBJ1-6; D not resolved. The CDR3 extends over 17 amino acids. The germline gives CDR1 MGHRA, CDR2 YSYEKL. Deletions cut 1 base from V and 0 bases from J, with 10 bases between. CDR3 sequence (DNA): TGCGCCAGCAGCCAAGTTCCGGGGAGCTCCTATAATTCACCCCTCCACTTT. Amino acids: CASSQVPGSSYNSPLHF.

Comments on this clonotype: At one end the junction does not follow the germline gene, possibly because of a read error. The chain links TRBV6-6 to TRBJ2-5; a possible D gene is TRBD2 (7 bases). Looked up from germline, CDR1 is MNHNY and CDR2 is SVGAGI (reference sequence). The CDR3 is 13 amino acids. Here the CDR3 reads CASGGGSRETLYF. The CDR3 DNA reads as TGTGCCAGCGGCGGGGGCTCAAGAGAGACCCTGTACTTC.

This chain connects TRBV29-1 to TRBJ2-3; the D gene is possibly TRBD2 (6 bases). The length of the CDR3 is 15 residues. Germline V gene data show CDR1 as SQVTM and CDR2 as ANQGSEA. Between the trimmed V and J ends, which lost 2 bases and 3 bases, there was a span of 15 bases. CDR3 sequence reads: CSVESGGIWTDTQYF. For the CDR3, the DNA is TGCAGCGTTGAAAGTGGAGGGATTTGGACAGATACGCAGTATTTT.

Details on this clonotype: Possible read error: a much larger clone is one base away. The rearrangement uses TRBV5-1 and TRBJ2-3; TRBD1 matches 10 bases. CDR1 and CDR2 from the germline V gene are SGHRS and YFSETQ. The CDR3 runs to 19 residues. CDR3 residues: CASSLGTGGSLSGTVTQYF. DNA for the CDR3: TGCGCCAGCAGCTTGGGGACAGGGGGTTCACTAAGTGGCACAGTTACGCAGTATTTT.

A single count supports this clonotype. This chain uses TRBV12-3 or TRBV12-4 with TRBJ1-1, with TRBD1 matching 7 bases. The CDR3 contains 16 residues. J gave up 0 bases and V 5 bases, and 9 bases lay outside the gene matches. The CDR3 DNA follows: TGTGCCAGCAGTCGACAGGGTTCCGTAATGAACACTGAAGCTTTCTTT. Its protein is CASSRQGSVMNTEAFF.

The V and J genes are TRBV2 and TRBJ2-7; 9 nucleotides line up with TRBD1. CDR3 length: 12 amino acids. J was trimmed by 5 bases and V by 8 bases; bases with no gene match: 4. Germline lookup yields CDR1 SNHLY and CDR2 FYNNEI. CDR3 sequence reads: CASWDRENEQYF. The CDR3 region has the DNA TGTGCCAGCTGGGACAGGGAAAACGAGCAGTACTTC. Full variable domain (outside the CDR3, taken from reference TRBV2 and TRBJ2-7): EPEVTQTPSHQVTQMGQEVILRCVPISNHLYFYWYRQILGQKVEFLVSFYNNEISEKSEIFDDQFSVERPDGSNFTLKIRSTKLEDSAMYFCASWDRENEQYFGPGTRLTVT.

With regard to this clonotype: The junction departs from the called germline gene at one end, perhaps through a read error. This chain joins TRBV6-1 and TRBJ1-2; D perhaps matches TRBD1 (5 bases). The CDR3 is 13 residues long. CDR1 is MNHNS, CDR2 SASEGT, per germline. The CDR3 loop is CASSEGTRERCTF. The CDR3 DNA reads as TGTGCCAGCAGCGAAGGCACCAGGGAGAGGTGCACCTTC.

The chain has TRBV7-9 and TRBJ2-6; D ambiguous. This CDR3 has 17 amino acids. Trimming shortened V by 5 bases and J by 0 bases, and 14 bases separated the two germline ends. From germline, CDR1 is SEHNR and CDR2 FQNEAQ (reference sequence). The DNA of the CDR3 is TGTGCCAGCAGCCATCAGACGCCAAGCTCTGGGGCCAACGTCCTGACTTTC. The encoded protein is CASSHQTPSSGANVLTF.

The sample holds many counts of this clonotype. The chain joins TRBV5-1 to TRBJ2-1, with 7 bases fitting TRBD1. CDR1 and CDR2 (germline): SGHRS, YFSETQ. The trim removed 1 base at V and 3 bases at J, leaving 7 bases unmatched. CDR3 size: 16 residues. The CDR3 sequence is CASSLKGARDYNEQFF. For the CDR3, the DNA is TGCGCCAGCAGCTTGAAGGGGGCCAGGGACTACAATGAGCAGTTCTTC. The full variable domain, in which reference TRBV5-1 and TRBJ2-1 provide the parts outside the CDR3, is KAGVTQTPRYLIKTRGQQVTLSCSPISGHRSVSWYQQTPGQGLQFLFEYFSETQRNKGNFPGRFSGRQFSNSRSEMNVSTLELGDSALYLCASSLKGARDYNEQFFGPGTRLTVL.

This clonotype was seen once. V and J are TRBV7-6 and TRBJ2-1; perhaps TRBD2 as D (6 bases). The V gene lost 7 bases and the J gene lost 4 bases, with 14 bases spanning the gap. The germline CDR1 and CDR2 sequences are SGHVS and FNYEAQ. This CDR3 is 14 amino acids long. The CDR3 DNA follows: TGTGCCAGCACCCTCAGGCGGGGTTACAATGAGCAGTTCTTC. Translated: CASTLRRGYNEQFF.

The chain recombines TRBV30 with TRBJ2-7; no reliable D call. CDR3 size: 13 residues. Germline CDR1 and CDR2: GTSNPN and SVGIG (reference sequence). V lost 0 bases and J 6 bases, leaving 12 bases between the germline ends. CDR3 sequence (DNA): TGTGCCTGGAGTGTAGGACCACTGGGCGAGCAGTACTTC. Its protein is CAWSVGPLGEQYF.

The rearrangement uses TRBV29-1 and TRBJ2-1; maybe TRBD1 (5 bases). The CDR3 is 14 residues long. CDR1 is SQVTM, CDR2 ANQGSEA, per germline. V gave up 6 bases and J gave up 0 bases, with 12 bases separating them. CDR3 region: CSVERGSSYNEQFF. CDR3 nucleotides: TGCAGCGTCGAAAGGGGTAGCTCCTACAATGAGCAGTTCTTC.

Worth noting for this clonotype: An end of the junction does not agree with germline; a read error may underlie this. The chain employs TRBV5-1 and TRBJ2-6, with TRBD2 as a possible D gene (6 bases). Germline V gives CDR1 SGHRS, CDR2 YFSETQ. This CDR3 has 17 amino acids. The CDR3 region is CASSFPSENSGADVLTF. DNA for the CDR3: TGCGCCAGCAGCTTCCCTAGCGAAAACTCTGGGGCCGACGTCCTGACTTTC.

In its sample, this clonotype was seen a few times. The V and J genes are TRBV2 and TRBJ2-3; 12 nucleotides line up with TRBD2. The CDR3 runs to 16 residues. With V trimmed by 6 bases and J by 6 bases, 10 bases remained unmatched. The germline gives CDR1 SNHLY, CDR2 FYNNEI. CDR3 region: CASRDLAGGLRDTQYF. The CDR3 DNA sequence: TGTGCCAGCAGGGATCTAGCGGGGGGGTTAAGGGATACGCAGTATTTT.

Concerning this clonotype itself: The germline gene is not matched at one end of the junction; a read error may be the cause. The chain is built from TRBV20-1 and TRBJ1-2, with 7 positions matching TRBD1. CDR1 is DFQATT, CDR2 SNEGSKA, per germline (reference sequence). This CDR3 contains 14 residues. The CDR3 region is CSAPRQGGANGCTF. The CDR3 DNA reads TGCAGTGCCCCCCGGCAGGGGGGTGCTAATGGCTGCACCTTC.

The chain combines TRBV7-2 with TRBJ2-1, with no clear D. CDR1 is SGHTA and CDR2 is FQGNSA in the germline V gene. The germline V and J ends were trimmed by 10 bases and 5 bases, with 15 bases remaining between them. The CDR3 loop spans 13 amino acids. CDR3 sequence (DNA): TGTGCCAACAGTCGGACGTACGACAATGAGCAGTTCTTC. This encodes CANSRTYDNEQFF.

This chain joins TRBV2 and TRBJ2-7, with 7 bases matching TRBD1. The CDR3 length is 14 residues. Per the germline V gene, CDR1 is SNHLY and CDR2 is FYNNEI. Trimming at V came to 8 bases and at J to 2 bases, leaving 9 bases not matched to a gene. CDR3 coding DNA: TGTGCCAGCCACTCGGACAGGTTAACCTACGAGCAGTACTTC. Protein product: CASHSDRLTYEQYF.

This sequence joins TRBV11-2 and TRBJ2-7; 10 bases line up with TRBD1. The CDR3 has 14 residues. The germline V gene has CDR1 SGHAT and CDR2 FQNNGV. J lost 6 bases, V lost 4 bases, and 6 bases had no gene match. This chain's CDR3 is CASSWRTGGGEQYF. In DNA, the CDR3 is TGTGCCAGCAGCTGGAGGACAGGGGGGGGCGAGCAGTACTTC.

This clonotype was seen many times. The chain recombines TRBV7-9 with TRBJ2-7; D remains unclear. Trimming left V 1 base short and J 2 bases short, with 9 bases between. The CDR3 length is 14 residues. Germline V gene lookup returns CDR1 SEHNR and CDR2 FQNEAQ (reference sequence). CDR3 in DNA: TGTGCCAGCAGCTTAGTCGCGCCCACCTACGAGCAGTACTTC. Amino acid sequence: CASSLVAPTYEQYF. Supplemented by reference TRBV7-9 and TRBJ2-7, the full variable domain reads DTGVSQNPRHKITKRGQNVTFRCDPISEHNRLYWYRQTLGQGPEFLTYFQNEAQLEKSRLLSDRFSAERPKGSFSTLEIQRTEQGDSAMYLCASSLVAPTYEQYFGPGTRLTVT.

This clonotype has a handful of counts. Here the CDR3 reads CASSQVDGMEDTQYF. DNA of the CDR3: TGTGCCAGCAGCCAAGTGGACGGGATGGAGGATACGCAGTATTTT. The chain has TRBV4-2 and TRBJ2-3; D possibly corresponds to TRBD2 (5 bases). This CDR3 is 15 amino acids long. Looked up from germline, CDR1 is LGHNA and CDR2 is YNFKEQ. The V end lost 1 base, the J end lost 6 bases, and 14 bases lay between the germline ends.

This clonotype has ten or more counts. The chain combines TRBV6-4 with TRBJ2-3; D call uncertain. This CDR3 comprises 14 residues. The V gene's germline CDR1 is MRHNA and CDR2 SNTAGT. V was trimmed by 6 bases and J by 2 bases, leaving 12 bases between them. The CDR3 DNA is TGTGCCAGCAGCCCGACCAGAACCACAGATACGCAGTATTTT. Translated, it gives CASSPTRTTDTQYF.

This clonotype was seen many times. The chain is built from TRBV6-1 and TRBJ1-2, with no clear D. V was trimmed by 3 bases and J by 0 bases, leaving 5 bases between them. There are 13 residues in the CDR3. Germline CDR1 and CDR2: MNHNS and SASEGT. CDR3 region: CASSDRANYGYTF. The CDR3 region has the DNA TGTGCCAGCAGTGACAGAGCTAACTATGGCTACACCTTC.

The J gene is TRBJ1-5, the V gene TRBV28, with no clear D. Trimming left V 3 bases short and J 4 bases short, with 10 bases between. Germline loops: CDR1 MDHEN, CDR2 SYDVKM. The length of the CDR3 is 14 residues. CDR3 bases: TGTGCCAGCAGTTTTTCTTTGAAAAATCAGCCCCAGCATTTT. Its protein is CASSFSLKNQPQHF.

This rearrangement joins TRBV20-1 to TRBJ1-5; 7 bases match TRBD1. V lost 3 bases and J lost 2; bases outside the gene matches: 4. The germline V gene encodes CDR1 DFQATT and CDR2 SNEGSKA (reference sequence). This CDR3 contains 14 residues. In nucleotides, the CDR3 is TGCAGTGCTAGGCAGGGGGGCGGCAATCAGCCCCAGCATTTT. This codes for CSARQGGGNQPQHF.

The chain employs TRBV28 and TRBJ1-5, with 8 bases identical to TRBD1. Germline CDR1 is MDHEN and CDR2 is SYDVKM. The CDR3 consists of 14 residues. The ends lost 3 bases at V and 7 bases at J; junction bases unmatched: 5. The CDR3 nucleotides read TGTGCCAGCAGTTTGGACAGGGCAGAGCAGCCCCAGCATTTT. It is translated as CASSLDRAEQPQHF.

The genes are TRBV27 and TRBJ2-1; tentative D call: TRBD2 (6 bases). CDR1 and CDR2 from the germline V gene are MNHEY and SMNVEV (reference sequence). The V and J ends lost 2 bases and 4 bases respectively, with 15 bases between them. The CDR3 contains 16 residues. The CDR3 DNA reads as TGTGCCAGCAGTTTAGGGAGCGGGCGACCTTACAATGAGCAGTTCTTC. Amino acid sequence: CASSLGSGRPYNEQFF.

The table lists this clonotype with a few counts. The junction departs from the called germline gene at one end, perhaps through a read error. The rearrangement joins TRBV3-1 to TRBJ1-1; D is uncertain. The germline gives CDR1 LGHDT, CDR2 YNNKEL (reference sequence). The CDR3 runs 11 residues. The CDR3 region has the DNA TGTGCCAGCAGCCAGAACTCTGAAGCTTTCTTT. Amino acid sequence: CASSQNSEAFF.

The chain couples TRBV4-1 to TRBJ2-4, with 8 bases that match TRBD1. Near its end, the DNA agrees better with TRBJ2-5, so the J call may be wrong. Germline V lookup: CDR1 MGHRA, CDR2 YSYEKL. CDR3 length: 16 residues. The CDR3 DNA sequence: TGCGCCAGCAGCCAAGGTGCGGACAGGGACCAAGAGACCCAGTACTTC. Translation: CASSQGADRDQETQYF.

The chain couples TRBV6-6 to TRBJ2-6; no firm D call. Per the germline V gene, CDR1 is MNHNY and CDR2 is SVGAGI (reference sequence). The CDR3 loop spans 16 amino acids. Trimming pared 9 bases from V and 0 bases from J, leaving 15 bases between. For the CDR3, the DNA is TGTGCCAGTTGGCGGACGTCAAGCTCTGGGGCCAACGTCCTGACTTTC. This translates into CASWRTSSSGANVLTF.

The CDR3 loop is CAWSIDRFSGTEAFF. The CDR3 DNA is TGTGCCTGGAGTATCGATCGGTTTTCGGGCACTGAAGCTTTCTTT. The J gene is TRBJ1-1, the V gene TRBV30, with D unclear. The V and J ends lost 2 bases and 4 bases respectively, with 17 bases between them. Looked up from germline, CDR1 is GTSNPN and CDR2 is SVGIG (reference sequence). CDR3 length equals 15 residues. The whole variable domain, filled in from reference TRBV30 and TRBJ1-1, reads SQTIHQWPATLVQPVGSPLSLECTVEGTSNPNLYWYRQAAGRGLQLLFYSVGIGQISSEVPQNLSASRPQDRQFILSSKKLLLSDSGFYLCAWSIDRFSGTEAFFGQGTRLTVV.